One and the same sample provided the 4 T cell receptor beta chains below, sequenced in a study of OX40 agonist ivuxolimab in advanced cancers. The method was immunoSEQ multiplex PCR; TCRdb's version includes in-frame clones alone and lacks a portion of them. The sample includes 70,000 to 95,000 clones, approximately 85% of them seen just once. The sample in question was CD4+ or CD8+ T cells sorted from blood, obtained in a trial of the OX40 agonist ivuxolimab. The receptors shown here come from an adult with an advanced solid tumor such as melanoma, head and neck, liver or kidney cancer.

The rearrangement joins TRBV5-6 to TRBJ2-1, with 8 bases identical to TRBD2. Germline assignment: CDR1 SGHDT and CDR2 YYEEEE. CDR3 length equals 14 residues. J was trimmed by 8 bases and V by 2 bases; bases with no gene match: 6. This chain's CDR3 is CASSFGTRMDEQFF. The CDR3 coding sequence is TGTGCCAGCAGCTTCGGGACTAGGATGGATGAGCAGTTCTTC.

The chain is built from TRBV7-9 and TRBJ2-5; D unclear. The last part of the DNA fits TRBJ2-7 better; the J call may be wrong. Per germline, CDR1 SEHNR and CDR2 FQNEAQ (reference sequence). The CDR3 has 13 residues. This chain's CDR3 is CASSLGMDSEQYF. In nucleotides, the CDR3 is TGTGCCAGCAGCTTAGGAATGGATAGCGAGCAGTACTTC.

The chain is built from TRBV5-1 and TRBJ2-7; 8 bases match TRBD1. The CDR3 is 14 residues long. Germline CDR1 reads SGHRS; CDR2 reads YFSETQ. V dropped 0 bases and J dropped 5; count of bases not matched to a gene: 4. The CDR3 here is CASSLGTGRHEQYF. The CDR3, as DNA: TGCGCCAGCAGCTTGGGGACAGGGAGGCACGAGCAGTACTTC.

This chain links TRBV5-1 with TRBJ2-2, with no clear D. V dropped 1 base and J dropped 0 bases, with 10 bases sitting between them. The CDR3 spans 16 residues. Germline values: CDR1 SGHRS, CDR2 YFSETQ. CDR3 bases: TGCGCCAGCAGCTTGCGTGTAACAGCGAACACCGGGGAGCTGTTTTTT. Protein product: CASSLRVTANTGELFF.